These T cell receptor beta chains were read from a single sample in a study of human T cells and chemical hapten exposure. MiXCR, run by TCRdb on the RACE reads, gives a single entry per CDR3 protein. The sample contains roughly 150,000 distinct CDR3 sequences, about 11% of which appear only once. The specimen was whole blood, collected in connection with sensitization to the hapten diphenylcyclopropenone (DPC). The receptor source for this set is a woman aged 45-65 years with alopecia areata. Some clones in this sample may be carry-over from other donors' samples. Each CDR3 is given without its conserved first and last residue. Each record gives: V gene, J gene, CDR3 protein.

v_gene: TRBV30; j_gene: TRBJ2-7; CDR3aa: AWSSLSYEQY
v_gene: TRBV6-2/TRBV6-3; j_gene: TRBJ2-4; CDR3aa: ATALGSGIQY
v_gene: TRBV5-6; j_gene: TRBJ1-1; CDR3aa: ASSLFRGRGPTEAF
v_gene: TRBV28; j_gene: TRBJ2-4; CDR3aa: ASSLFSLRSSKNIQY
v_gene: TRBV29-1; j_gene: TRBJ2-4; CDR3aa: SVGEGGAKNIRY
v_gene: TRBV5-4; j_gene: TRBJ2-5; CDR3aa: ASSLFGGETQY
v_gene: TRBV5-4; j_gene: TRBJ1-3; CDR3aa: ASSSSPTGGGNTIY
v_gene: TRBV20-1; j_gene: TRBJ2-7; CDR3aa: SARVWASGIYEQY
v_gene: TRBV7-3; j_gene: TRBJ2-5; CDR3aa: ASSPSGSGKETQY
v_gene: TRBV13; j_gene: TRBJ1-2; CDR3aa: ASSLYSGPWGYT
v_gene: TRBV29-1; j_gene: TRBJ1-1; CDR3aa: SATGNTEAF
v_gene: TRBV25-1; j_gene: TRBJ2-1; CDR3aa: ASRGAGGLAGLKQF
v_gene: TRBV7-9; j_gene: TRBJ2-3; CDR3aa: ASRDTWTSGSLDTQY
v_gene: TRBV11-3; j_gene: TRBJ2-1; CDR3aa: ASSLPRNQNRGSYNEQF
v_gene: TRBV30; j_gene: TRBJ2-5; CDR3aa: AWSTLRGGETQY
v_gene: TRBV7-2; j_gene: TRBJ1-4; CDR3aa: ASSLRRGSYSTNEKLF
v_gene: TRBV20-1; j_gene: TRBJ2-3; CDR3aa: SARKGGASITDTQY
v_gene: TRBV20-1; j_gene: TRBJ2-3; CDR3aa: SAPSPKREPDTQY
v_gene: TRBV20-1; j_gene: TRBJ1-6; CDR3aa: SAAGGNSPLH
v_gene: TRBV28; j_gene: TRBJ2-7; CDR3aa: ASRKRGEREQY
v_gene: TRBV29-1; j_gene: TRBJ2-5; CDR3aa: SVVGAGTQY
v_gene: TRBV12-3/TRBV12-4; j_gene: TRBJ2-7; CDR3aa: ASGLTGSYEQY
v_gene: TRBV5-1; j_gene: TRBJ2-3; CDR3aa: ASSETDTQY
v_gene: TRBV23-1; j_gene: TRBJ2-3; CDR3aa: ASSPSAQSQDTQY
v_gene: TRBV20-1; j_gene: TRBJ1-5; CDR3aa: SAELGARGNQPQH
v_gene: TRBV19; j_gene: TRBJ1-4; CDR3aa: ASTPGPAGALF
v_gene: TRBV25-1; j_gene: TRBJ2-1; CDR3aa: ASRRRGQSVDEQF
v_gene: TRBV7-2; j_gene: TRBJ1-5; CDR3aa: ASSLDPGQNQPQH
v_gene: TRBV29-1; j_gene: TRBJ2-5; CDR3aa: SAGLAGGQETQY
v_gene: TRBV6-5; j_gene: TRBJ2-2; CDR3aa: ASSYSAAGANTGELF
v_gene: TRBV24-1; j_gene: TRBJ2-1; CDR3aa: ATSDPSSGRAVRNEQF
v_gene: TRBV20-1; j_gene: TRBJ2-1; CDR3aa: SATSRQNWGNEQF
v_gene: TRBV18; j_gene: TRBJ1-1; CDR3aa: ASSPLPGTGYDLTEAF
v_gene: TRBV10-2; j_gene: TRBJ1-5; CDR3aa: ASSELSQPQH
v_gene: TRBV28; j_gene: TRBJ2-7; CDR3aa: ASSPPGQGISYEQY
v_gene: TRBV5-1; j_gene: TRBJ2-1; CDR3aa: ASSVAGVSYNEQF
v_gene: TRBV9; j_gene: TRBJ2-7; CDR3aa: ASSPTSRAPYEQY
v_gene: TRBV20-1; j_gene: TRBJ1-5; CDR3aa: SASDAGASNQPQH
v_gene: TRBV7-9; j_gene: TRBJ1-2; CDR3aa: ASSLVDGRGAHGYT
v_gene: TRBV7-6; j_gene: TRBJ2-3; CDR3aa: ASSLTLRTDTQY
v_gene: TRBV6-2/TRBV6-3; j_gene: TRBJ1-4; CDR3aa: ASSYSTPAATNEKLF
v_gene: TRBV7-2; j_gene: TRBJ2-4; CDR3aa: ASSFGPSGNIQY
v_gene: TRBV27; j_gene: TRBJ1-3; CDR3aa: ASSFGNTIY
v_gene: TRBV27; j_gene: TRBJ1-1; CDR3aa: ASSRVGITEAF
v_gene: TRBV4-1; j_gene: TRBJ2-7; CDR3aa: ASSQDPSPRDFTYEQY
v_gene: TRBV12-3/TRBV12-4; j_gene: TRBJ2-1; CDR3aa: ASGNLIGLADNEQF
v_gene: TRBV5-1; j_gene: TRBJ1-3; CDR3aa: ASSLAGQGLDSGNTIY
v_gene: TRBV7-3; j_gene: TRBJ2-5; CDR3aa: ASSIAGGGETQY
v_gene: TRBV11-3; j_gene: TRBJ2-2; CDR3aa: ASSYTTGELF
v_gene: TRBV6-5; j_gene: TRBJ2-7; CDR3aa: ASTQGEGAGLYEQY
v_gene: TRBV19; j_gene: TRBJ2-3; CDR3aa: ASRARGTSGSTDTQY
v_gene: TRBV29-1; j_gene: TRBJ2-1; CDR3aa: SVGSWTSSYNEQF
v_gene: TRBV20-1; j_gene: TRBJ2-1; CDR3aa: SARFTSGSYNEQF
v_gene: TRBV4-2; j_gene: TRBJ2-4; CDR3aa: ASSPRGASGRGDIQY
v_gene: TRBV29-1; j_gene: TRBJ2-3; CDR3aa: SVPGSNTDTQY
v_gene: TRBV3-1; j_gene: TRBJ2-1; CDR3aa: ASRQTGVGNEQF
v_gene: TRBV12-3/TRBV12-4; j_gene: TRBJ1-3; CDR3aa: ASSSRQLSGNTIY
v_gene: TRBV6-5; j_gene: TRBJ1-1; CDR3aa: ASSSRWGNTEAF
v_gene: TRBV6-2/TRBV6-3; j_gene: TRBJ2-5; CDR3aa: ASLGQLAEDQQETQY
v_gene: TRBV24-1; j_gene: TRBJ2-5; CDR3aa: ATSDRETQY